The next 3 T cell receptor beta chains were all read from a single sample in a study of control samples from healthy donors and cancer patients. TCRdb's copy holds only in-frame clones and misses some; the assay was immunoSEQ multiplex PCR. The repertoire holds about 170,000 clones, with around 95% as singletons. The specimen sequenced was blood. Every receptor here comes from a woman aged 60-75 years in good health.

The chain has TRBV6-2 or TRBV6-3 and TRBJ2-5; maybe TRBD2 (6 bases). CDR1 and CDR2 from the germline V gene are MNHEY and SVGEGT. There are 15 residues in the CDR3. V lost 4 bases and J lost 4, with 16 bases in between. The CDR3 DNA reads as TGTGCCAGCAGTTCCGCGGGGCTGCCACGAGAGACCCAGTACTTC. Encoded protein: CASSSAGLPRETQYF.

This chain links TRBV10-3 with TRBJ1-5; D is unresolved. Germline CDR1 and CDR2: ENHRY and SYGVKD. The CDR3 sequence is 12 residues long. With 8 bases removed from V and 0 bases from J, the gap between germline ends came to 5 bases. The CDR3 loop reads CAIGRSNQPQHF. In DNA, the CDR3 is TGTGCCATCGGTCGTAGCAATCAGCCCCAGCATTTT.

This rearrangement joins TRBV19 to TRBJ2-2; 9 nucleotides agree with TRBD1. Germline V gene data show CDR1 as LNHDA and CDR2 as SQIVND (reference sequence). There are 17 residues in the CDR3. Trimming cost V 3 bases and J 7 bases; bases outside gene matches: 12. The CDR3 DNA follows: TGTGCCAGTAGTATCAAACAGGGGGCCGCAGTGGGCGGGGAGCTGTTTTTT. Its translation is CASSIKQGAAVGGELFF.